This entry lists 22 T cell receptor beta chains sequenced from one sample in a study of T cells in Graves' hyperthyroidism and ophthalmopathy. Amplification of TCR beta CDR3 regions used RNA as the template. During a first-round RT-PCR of the TCR CDR3, the HTBI primer set was used. TCRdb re-analysed the multiplex PCR reads in MiXCR, keeping a single row per CDR3 protein. The repertoire holds approximately 690,000 distinct CDR3 sequences, roughly 15% seen once, with about an eighth in the top ten. Specimen: blood. The receptors were gathered from a woman between 50 and 59 years old with Graves' ophthalmopathy.

In this sample, this clonotype turned up many times. V gene TRBV6-1 combines with J gene TRBJ2-7; perhaps TRBD2 as D (6 bases). V was shortened by 7 bases and J by 3 bases, with 7 bases between the two germline ends. The germline CDR1 and CDR2 sequences are MNHNS and SASEGT. There are 11 residues in the CDR3. The CDR3 nucleotides read TGTGCCAGCACGCGGGACTACGAGCAGTACTTC. Its protein product is CASTRDYEQYF.

This clonotype has just a few counts. The chain joins TRBV29-1 to TRBJ1-2; D might be TRBD1 (5 bases). The CDR3 has 12 amino acids. The germline V and J ends were trimmed by 7 bases and 4 bases, with 13 bases remaining between them. CDR1 is SQVTM, CDR2 ANQGSEA, per germline. CDR3 nucleotides: TGCAGCGCCAGGGACCCAGCCTATGGCTACACCTTC. The encoded protein is CSARDPAYGYTF. The variable domain in full, with the rest retrieved from reference TRBV29-1 and TRBJ1-2, is SAVISQKPSRDICQRGTSLTIQCQVDSQVTMMFWYRQQPGQSLTLIATANQGSEATYESGFVIDKFPISRPNLTFSTLTVSNMSPEDSSIYLCSARDPAYGYTFGSGTRLTVV.

The rearrangement uses TRBV6-1 and TRBJ1-2; 7 bases map to TRBD1. The germline CDR1 and CDR2 sequences are MNHNS and SASEGT. Unmatched junction bases numbered 10, after V lost 6 bases and J lost 3 bases. The CDR3 has 15 residues. The CDR3 DNA reads as TGTGCCAGCAGGAGGACGGACAGGTGGGACTATGGCTACACCTTC. Protein: CASRRTDRWDYGYTF.

This clonotype occurred a few times. The CDR3 nucleotides are TGTGCCATCAGCAGCGACAGGGCTTCACCCCTCCACTTT. Its translation is CAISSDRASPLHF. V gene TRBV10-3 combines with J gene TRBJ1-6, with 7 nucleotides matching TRBD1. V lost 6 bases, J lost 9 bases, and 5 bases stayed unmatched. Germline loops: CDR1 ENHRY, CDR2 SYGVKD. The length of the CDR3 is 13 residues.

This clonotype was seen ten or more times. This rearrangement joins TRBV28 to TRBJ2-7; D perhaps matches TRBD2 (5 bases). The V end lost 2 bases, the J end lost 0 bases, and 20 bases lay between the germline ends. The germline CDR1 and CDR2 sequences are MDHEN and SYDVKM. The CDR3 runs 18 residues. CDR3 protein: CASSLIPSTGVSSYEQYF. CDR3 DNA: TGTGCCAGCAGTTTAATCCCCTCCACCGGGGTAAGCTCCTACGAGCAGTACTTC.

The sample holds many counts of this clonotype. The J gene is TRBJ2-7, the V gene TRBV28, with D perhaps assigned TRBD1 or TRBD2 (6 bases each). The germline V gene encodes CDR1 MDHEN and CDR2 SYDVKM. This CDR3 is built from 14 residues. The ends were cut back, 2 bases at V and 6 bases at J, with 14 bases in the middle. CDR3 sequence: CASSLRRGRLEQYF. DNA for the CDR3: TGTGCCAGCAGTTTAAGACGGGGGCGCCTCGAGCAGTACTTC.

This clonotype was counted at least ten times. V is TRBV24-1 and J is TRBJ1-1; a weak D match, TRBD1 (6 bases). The length of the CDR3 is 13 residues. The V end was cut by 7 bases, the J end by 0 bases, with 8 bases between. Germline V lookup: CDR1 KGHDR, CDR2 SFDVKD. The CDR3 spells CATRTGLNTEAFF. CDR3 DNA: TGTGCCACCAGGACAGGTCTGAACACTGAAGCTTTCTTT.

V gene TRBV7-9 combines with J gene TRBJ2-2, with 7 nucleotides matching TRBD1. The CDR3 consists of 15 residues. The trim removed 5 bases at V and 4 bases at J, leaving 7 bases unmatched. Germline CDR1 and CDR2: SEHNR and FQNEAQ (reference sequence). The CDR3 bases are TGTGCCAGCAGCCTATTGACAGGGAGCACCGGGGAGCTGTTTTTT. Translated, it gives CASSLLTGSTGELFF.

The chain links TRBV7-2 to TRBJ1-4; D gene unclear. CDR3 size: 14 residues. Trimming removed 5 bases from V and 2 bases from J, with 9 bases in between. Germline lookup yields CDR1 SGHTA and CDR2 FQGNSA. Here the CDR3 reads CASSSSRTNEKLFF. DNA of the CDR3: TGTGCCAGCAGCAGCAGCAGGACTAATGAAAAACTGTTTTTT.

For this clonotype: A much bigger clone sits one base away, suggesting this may be a read error. V is TRBV30 and J is TRBJ1-1; D is uncertain. Germline V gene data show CDR1 as GTSNPN and CDR2 as SVGIG (reference sequence). CDR3 length: 13 amino acids. The CDR3 DNA reads as TGTGCCTGGAGTGTATTAGGGCGAACTGAAGCTCTCTTT. Translation: CAWSVLGRTEALF.

This clonotype was counted between two and nine times. This sequence joins TRBV29-1 and TRBJ2-2; D may match TRBD1 or TRBD2 (5 bases each). Looked up from germline, CDR1 is SQVTM and CDR2 is ANQGSEA. This CDR3 spans 15 amino acids. Trimming pared 5 bases from V and 1 base from J, leaving 14 bases between. DNA of the CDR3: TGCAGCGTTTCTCCGGGACCGAAGAACACCGGGGAGCTGTTTTTT. It specifies CSVSPGPKNTGELFF.

Worth noting for this clonotype: A much larger clone sits a single nucleotide away, making a read error possible. The chain has TRBV6-5 and TRBJ1-1; D unresolved. Germline CDR1 and CDR2: MNHEY and SVGAGI. Trimming took off 2 bases at V and 1 base at J, with 14 bases between the two ends. This CDR3 has 16 amino acids. The CDR3 loop reads CASSYLPSSRNTEAFF. For the CDR3, the DNA is TGTGCCAGCAGTTACCTCCCGTCAAGTCGGAACACTGAAGCTTTCTTT.

This clonotype has a count of ten or more. Relative to the germline gene, one junction end is altered; a read error may explain this. CDR3 in amino acids: CASSLGSYTDTQYF. The CDR3 nucleotides read TGCGCCAGCAGTTTGGGGTCGTACACAGATACGCAGTATTTT. The chain uses TRBV5-1 and TRBJ2-3; unclear D gene. The V gene's germline CDR1 is SGHRS and CDR2 YFSETQ. There are 14 residues in the CDR3.

This clonotype turned up a few times. The genes are TRBV4-3 and TRBJ2-3; 7 bases are shared with TRBD2. This CDR3 spans 15 amino acids. V lost 3 bases, J lost 1 base, and 4 bases stayed unmatched. The germline V gene has CDR1 LGHNA and CDR2 YSLEER. The CDR3 protein is CASSHLAGGTDTQYF. CDR3 nucleotide sequence: TGCGCCAGCAGCCACTTAGCGGGCGGCACAGATACGCAGTATTTT.

Details on this clonotype: One end of the junction fails to match germline, which may point to a read error. The chain links TRBV20-1 to TRBJ2-1; possibly TRBD2 for D (6 bases). This CDR3 is 14 amino acids long. The germline CDR1 and CDR2 sequences are DFQATT and SNEGSKA (reference sequence). CDR3 sequence (DNA): TGCAGTGCTATTTGGTCAGGGAGGTACAACGAGCAGTTCTTC. This sequence encodes CSAIWSGRYNEQFF.

Ten or more counts support this clonotype. Written as DNA, the CDR3 is TGTGCCCGCTGCCCCGGGACAGATAGCAATCAGCCCCAGCATTTT. Its translation: CARCPGTDSNQPQHF. The rearrangement joins TRBV30 to TRBJ1-5; TRBD1 agrees at 7 bases. CDR1 is GTSNPN and CDR2 is SVGIG in the germline V gene (reference sequence). This CDR3 contains 15 residues. Unmatched junction bases numbered 10, after V lost 8 bases and J lost 0 bases.

This clonotype occurred many times. The chain combines TRBV15 with TRBJ2-7; 12 bases align to TRBD2. This CDR3 is 15 amino acids long. V lost 0 bases to trimming and J lost 9 bases; unmatched junction nucleotides: 6. CDR1 is LNHNV, CDR2 YYDKDF, per germline (reference sequence). The CDR3 coding sequence is TGTGCCACCAGCAGAGAGGCTAGCGGGAGGGCCGGGCAGTACTTC. Translation: CATSREASGRAGQYF.

This clonotype has only a few counts. The chain combines TRBV9 with TRBJ2-7; 9 positions agree with TRBD1. Germline lookup yields CDR1 SGDLS and CDR2 YYNGEE. J was trimmed by 1 base and V by 3 bases; bases with no gene match: 5. There are 15 residues in the CDR3. CDR3 amino acids: CASSAGTGFSYEQYF. The DNA for the CDR3 is TGTGCCAGCAGCGCCGGGACAGGGTTTTCCTACGAGCAGTACTTC.

The V and J genes are TRBV20-1 and TRBJ1-6; 9 bases line up with TRBD1. Trimming removed 2 bases from V and 3 bases from J; junction bases left unmatched: 5. The CDR3 has 16 residues. Germline CDR1 and CDR2: DFQATT and SNEGSKA (reference sequence). The CDR3 nucleotides read TGCAGTGCTAGAAGGGACAGGGCAAACTATAATTCACCCCTCCACTTT. Protein: CSARRDRANYNSPLHF.

This clonotype was seen ten or more times. The chain uses TRBV12-3 or TRBV12-4 and TRBJ2-3; no clear D gene. V was shortened by 3 bases and J by 0 bases, with 10 bases between the two germline ends. The CDR3 is 15 residues long. The CDR3 sequence is CASSFKGWSTDTQYF. CDR3 DNA sequence: TGTGCCAGCAGTTTCAAGGGTTGGAGCACAGATACGCAGTATTTT.

This clonotype was seen repeatedly, ten times or more. The chain recombines TRBV5-1 with TRBJ2-5; weak D call: TRBD1 (5 bases). The V end was cut by 0 bases, the J end by 1 base, with 13 bases between. The CDR3 sequence is 16 residues long. CDR1 and CDR2 from the germline V gene are SGHRS and YFSETQ. The CDR3 nucleotides read TGCGCCAGCAGCTTGGTAACAGGAAGCGCCCAAGAGACCCAGTACTTC. It encodes CASSLVTGSAQETQYF. The whole variable domain, remainder taken from reference TRBV5-1 and TRBJ2-5, is KAGVTQTPRYLIKTRGQQVTLSCSPISGHRSVSWYQQTPGQGLQFLFEYFSETQRNKGNFPGRFSGRQFSNSRSEMNVSTLELGDSALYLCASSLVTGSAQETQYFGPGTRLLVL.

The sample holds many counts of this clonotype. The chain uses TRBV11-1 and TRBJ1-1, with 7 nucleotides matching TRBD1. There are 15 residues in the CDR3. Germline V CDR1 and CDR2: SGHAT, FQDESV (reference sequence). After removal of 5 bases from V and 4 bases from J, the junction contained 10 bases not matched to a gene. DNA of the CDR3: TGTGCCAGCAGCCTAGGAGGGGGCGCGAGCACTGAAGCTTTCTTT. Protein: CASSLGGGASTEAFF.